Below, 31 T cell receptor beta chains from the same sample are listed, as sequenced in a study of CD8+CD57+ T cells in acquired aplastic anemia. In patients chosen for sequencing, flow cytometry had shown CD8+CD57+ cell expansion. Genomic DNA was employed as the template in profiling TCR beta VDJ and CDR3. Via MiXCR, TCRdb re-called the reads, giving one row per CDR3 protein. Among about 180,000 distinct CDR3 sequences listed, over 40% were seen once. Sequences were obtained from sorted CD4+, CD8+, or CD8+CD57+ T cells (not recorded which) from PBMCs. These receptors were obtained from a human donor with aplastic anemia.

This clonotype occurred many times. V and J are TRBV7-9 and TRBJ1-2, with a possible D match to TRBD1 (6 bases). The CDR3 has 15 amino acids. V lost 6 bases and J 8 bases, leaving 22 bases between the germline ends. From germline, CDR1 is SEHNR and CDR2 FQNEAQ (reference sequence). The CDR3 DNA follows: TGTGCCAGCAGTCTCGCCCTACAGGGACGGGAAGGCTACACCTTC. This encodes CASSLALQGREGYTF.

The J gene is TRBJ2-7, the V gene TRBV2; 7 nucleotides line up with TRBD1. The CDR3 covers 14 residues. V was clipped by 2 bases and J by 2 bases; unmatched bases: 3. Germline values: CDR1 SNHLY, CDR2 FYNNEI. The CDR3 sequence is CASSEWGTAYEQYF. The CDR3 region has the DNA TGTGCCAGCAGTGAATGGGGGACAGCCTACGAGCAGTACTTC.

This chain connects TRBV10-3 to TRBJ1-1; 7 bases align to TRBD1. This CDR3 has 14 amino acids. The V and J ends lost 2 bases and 3 bases, in that order; junction bases with no gene match: 3. Germline values: CDR1 ENHRY, CDR2 SYGVKD. The CDR3 region has the DNA TGTGCCATCAGTGAGCCGACAGGGTACACTGAAGCTTTCTTT. The encoded protein is CAISEPTGYTEAFF.

This chain uses TRBV15 with TRBJ2-4, with D perhaps matching TRBD1 or TRBD2 (7 bases each). CDR3 length: 15 residues. With 5 bases removed from V and 6 bases from J, the gap between germline ends came to 17 bases. The germline CDR1 and CDR2 sequences are LNHNV and YYDKDF (reference sequence). This CDR3 is CATSRGRGQGNIQYF. In DNA form, the CDR3 reads TGTGCCACCAGCCGGGGGAGGGGGCAAGGAAACATTCAGTACTTC.

In the case of this clonotype: A clone one base away is much larger, so this may be a read error. The chain carries TRBV7-8 and TRBJ2-5; 7 nucleotides align to TRBD1. In germline, CDR1 is SGHVS, CDR2 FQNEAQ. The CDR3 length is 14 residues. V gave up 5 bases and J gave up 5 bases; unmatched junction bases: 8. Here the CDR3 DNA reads TGTGCCAGCAGCCCGACAGGGTTCAGCGAGACCCAGTACTTC. Its protein is CASSPTGFSETQYF.

This clonotype was counted many times. The genes are TRBV7-7 and TRBJ2-7; TRBD2 matches 10 bases. Germline CDR1 SSHAT, CDR2 FNYEAQ (reference sequence). J was trimmed by 7 bases and V by 5 bases; bases with no gene match: 11. The CDR3 is 15 amino acids. CDR3 DNA: TGTGCCAGCAGCCCGAACCTAGCGGGAGTTGGAGAGCAGTACTTC. Translation: CASSPNLAGVGEQYF.

This clonotype occurred a few times. The chain uses TRBV10-3 and TRBJ1-2, with D tentatively TRBD1 (6 bases). This CDR3 is built from 13 residues. Germline V gene sequence: CDR1 ENHRY, CDR2 SYGVKD. V lost 2 bases and J 8 bases, leaving 12 bases between the germline ends. The CDR3 nucleotides are TGTGCCATCAGTGAGCAGGGGTACCGGGGCTACACCTTC. It encodes CAISEQGYRGYTF.

This clonotype was counted a single time. The chain uses TRBV20-1 and TRBJ1-2; tentative D call: TRBD1 (6 bases). Trimming removed 3 bases at V and 5 bases at J, with 25 bases between. Germline values: CDR1 DFQATT, CDR2 SNEGSKA (reference sequence). This CDR3 comprises 17 residues. Here the CDR3 DNA reads TGCAGTGCTAGTGCGCGAGGAGCCGGACAGACCTCTTATGGCTACACCTTC. Protein product: CSASARGAGQTSYGYTF.

V usage is TRBV7-9 and J usage is TRBJ1-3; D is unclear. This CDR3 has 14 residues. Between the trimmed V and J ends, which lost 3 bases and 0 bases, there was a span of 6 bases. CDR1 and CDR2 from the germline V gene are SEHNR and FQNEAQ (reference sequence). The CDR3 spells CASSLTFSGNTIYF. The DNA of the CDR3 is TGTGCCAGCAGCTTGACGTTCTCTGGAAACACCATATATTTT.

This clonotype was observed a handful of times. CDR3 bases: TGTGCCAGCAGCTTAGCGGGCGGCCGTACTAGCGGGGGGGCCTATGAGCAGTTCTTC. Its translation is CASSLAGGRTSGGAYEQFF. The V call is TRBV11-1, the J call TRBJ2-1, with 13 bases fitting TRBD2. The germline gives CDR1 SGHAT, CDR2 FQDESV (reference sequence). CDR3 length: 19 amino acids. V trimming: 0 bases; J trimming: 8 bases; junction bases outside the gene matches: 13.

At least ten counts were recorded for this clonotype. The chain links TRBV7-2 to TRBJ2-7; 13 positions agree with TRBD2. Losses at the gene ends were 2 bases for V and 1 base for J; bases not matched to a gene: 8. CDR1 SGHTA and CDR2 FQGNSA come from the germline V gene. The CDR3 is made up of 18 amino acids. The DNA of the CDR3 is TGTGCCAGCAGCTTATTGGGACTAGCGGGGTTATCATCCTACGAGCAGTACTTC. As protein: CASSLLGLAGLSSYEQYF.

This clonotype was detected only a few times. V and J are TRBV20-1 and TRBJ2-2; D gene uncertain. CDR3 length equals 12 residues. V was clipped by 3 bases and J by 7 bases, with 9 bases between them. The germline gives CDR1 DFQATT, CDR2 SNEGSKA (reference sequence). CDR3 sequence: CSARHRYGELFF. The CDR3 bases are TGCAGTGCTAGGCACCGATACGGGGAGCTGTTTTTT.

Many counts were recorded for this clonotype. The chain links TRBV5-4 to TRBJ1-3, with 8 bases aligning to TRBD1. Germline CDR1 SGHNT, CDR2 YYREEE (reference sequence). Germline trimming cut 1 base from V and 2 bases from J; bases unmatched to any gene: 8. The CDR3 loop spans 17 amino acids. CDR3 bases: TGTGCCAGCAGCTTGTCGGGCAGGGGGCTGACTGGAAACACCATATATTTT. Encoded protein: CASSLSGRGLTGNTIYF. The whole variable domain, filled in from reference TRBV5-4 and TRBJ1-3, reads ETGVTQSPTHLIKTRGQQVTLRCSSQSGHNTVSWYQQALGQGPQFIFQYYREEENGRGNFPPRFSGLQFPNYSSELNVNALELDDSALYLCASSLSGRGLTGNTIYFGEGSWLTVV.

The rearrangement uses TRBV19 and TRBJ2-7; D might be TRBD1 (6 bases). There are 13 residues in the CDR3. Germline V gives CDR1 LNHDA, CDR2 SQIVND (reference sequence). Trimming took 5 bases from V and 3 from J, leaving 11 bases between them. The CDR3 sequence is CASSGRGSYEQYF. The CDR3 region has the DNA TGTGCCAGTAGTGGTAGGGGGAGCTACGAGCAGTACTTC. The full variable domain, completed using reference TRBV19 and TRBJ2-7, is DGGITQSPKYLFRKEGQNVTLSCEQNLNHDAMYWYRQDPGQGLRLIYYSQIVNDFQKGDIAEGYSVSREKKESFPLTVTSAQKNPTAFYLCASSGRGSYEQYFGPGTRLTVT.

This clonotype was detected only a few times. The rearrangement joins TRBV14 to TRBJ2-1; D is possibly TRBD1 (6 bases). Germline V gene sequence: CDR1 SGHDN, CDR2 FVKESK. The CDR3 runs 20 residues. Between the trimmed V and J ends, which lost 4 bases and 4 bases, there was a span of 29 bases. CDR3: CASSPRGRIVEPRIYNEQFF. The CDR3 bases are TGTGCCAGCAGCCCAAGGGGGAGAATCGTCGAGCCTCGAATTTACAATGAGCAGTTCTTC.

This clonotype appeared many times. The genes are TRBV20-1 and TRBJ1-2; TRBD1 is a possible D gene (5 bases). The V gene's germline CDR1 is DFQATT and CDR2 SNEGSKA (reference sequence). This CDR3 comprises 12 residues. V was pared by 3 bases and J by 2 bases, with 7 bases between. The CDR3 loop reads CSARGGNYGYTF. The CDR3 DNA reads TGCAGTGCTAGGGGGGGAAACTATGGCTACACCTTC.

The chain has TRBV7-3 and TRBJ1-1, with D perhaps matching TRBD1 (5 bases). The CDR3 spans 17 residues. Trimming pared 2 bases from V and 5 bases from J, leaving 21 bases between. Looked up from germline, CDR1 is SGHTA and CDR2 is FQGTGA. The CDR3 DNA reads TGTGCCAGCAGCTTACTCCGGGTAGCCAGGGATGGGACTGAAGCTTTCTTT. Protein: CASSLLRVARDGTEAFF.

V and J are TRBV7-9 and TRBJ1-6; D not certain. Germline V gives CDR1 SEHNR, CDR2 FQNEAQ (reference sequence). Trimming shortened V by 1 base and J by 10 bases, and 11 bases separated the two germline ends. There are 14 residues in the CDR3. CDR3 sequence: CASSLVLSGSPLHF. The CDR3 nucleotides read TGTGCCAGCAGCTTAGTTTTATCGGGATCACCCCTCCACTTT.

This clonotype was recorded at least ten times. This chain links TRBV30 with TRBJ2-7; the match to TRBD1 covers 7 bases. The CDR3 covers 12 residues. J was trimmed by 4 bases and V by 2 bases; bases with no gene match: 2. Germline CDR1 and CDR2: GTSNPN and SVGIG (reference sequence). CDR3 in DNA: TGTGCCTGGAGTTACAGGGGATACGAGCAGTACTTC. This translates into CAWSYRGYEQYF. The whole variable domain, filled in from reference TRBV30 and TRBJ2-7, reads SQTIHQWPATLVQPVGSPLSLECTVEGTSNPNLYWYRQAAGRGLQLLFYSVGIGQISSEVPQNLSASRPQDRQFILSSKKLLLSDSGFYLCAWSYRGYEQYFGPGTRLTVT.

The V gene is TRBV24-1, the J gene TRBJ2-1; D remains unclear. The CDR3 runs to 14 residues. Deletions cut 5 bases from V and 0 bases from J, with 7 bases between. The germline V gene has CDR1 KGHDR and CDR2 SFDVKD. CDR3 protein: CATSAGVSYNEQFF. In DNA form, the CDR3 reads TGTGCCACCAGTGCTGGGGTCTCCTACAATGAGCAGTTCTTC.

This clonotype has at least ten counts. The V call is TRBV12-3 or TRBV12-4, the J call TRBJ2-5; D unclear. This CDR3 has 14 residues. Deletions cut 2 bases from V and 5 bases from J, with 12 bases between. The CDR3 DNA is TGTGCCAGCAGTTTATTACCCAATGCCGAGACCCAGTACTTC. It translates to CASSLLPNAETQYF.

This clonotype was seen many times. This chain links TRBV10-3 with TRBJ2-3, with 10 bases lining up with TRBD2. Germline V CDR1 and CDR2: ENHRY, SYGVKD. The CDR3 extends over 15 amino acids. The trim removed 10 bases at V and 0 bases at J, leaving 7 bases unmatched. CDR3 bases: TGTGCCAGTCAGCGGGGGGGGACTAGCACAGATACGCAGTATTTT. Its translation is CASQRGGTSTDTQYF.

Notes on this clonotype: Germline is not matched at one junction end, which may reflect a read error. The chain carries TRBV15 and TRBJ2-7, with D unresolved. CDR1 and CDR2 (germline): LNHNV, YYDKDF (reference sequence). The CDR3 spans 14 residues. CDR3 in DNA: TGTGCCACCAGCGGAGACTGGGCTCGCCACGAGCAGTACTTC. Amino acids: CATSGDWARHEQYF.

CDR3 residues: CASSSRQGTDEAFF. As DNA, the CDR3 is TGTGCCAGCAGCTCACGACAGGGGACGGATGAAGCTTTCTTT. V and J are TRBV7-9 and TRBJ1-1; 8 bases are a match to TRBD1. V lost 4 bases to trimming and J lost 7 bases; unmatched junction nucleotides: 8. This CDR3 comprises 14 residues. Germline V lookup: CDR1 SEHNR, CDR2 FQNEAQ (reference sequence).

This clonotype has only a few counts. The V and J genes are TRBV18 and TRBJ1-5; no firm D call. CDR1 is KGHSH, CDR2 LQKENI, per germline. With 1 base removed from V and 3 bases from J, the gap between germline ends came to 10 bases. There are 15 residues in the CDR3. CDR3 sequence (DNA): TGTGCCAGCTCACCACAACAAACACCCAATCAGCCCCAGCATTTT. This sequence encodes CASSPQQTPNQPQHF.

This clonotype was recorded at least ten times. V usage is TRBV7-6 and J usage is TRBJ1-2; 7 nucleotides match TRBD1. After removal of 4 bases from V and 7 bases from J, the junction contained 6 bases not matched to a gene. This CDR3 is built from 13 residues. Looked up from germline, CDR1 is SGHVS and CDR2 is FNYEAQ. The CDR3 here is CASSSEGARGYTF. In nucleotides, the CDR3 is TGTGCCAGCAGCTCCGAGGGGGCGCGTGGCTACACCTTC.

A few counts support this clonotype. This sequence joins TRBV11-2 and TRBJ2-1; 8 bases are shared with TRBD1. Germline CDR1 is SGHAT and CDR2 is FQNNGV. The CDR3 runs to 16 residues. The J segment lost 3 bases and the V segment lost 1 base, leaving 5 bases of the junction unmatched. CDR3 in amino acids: CASSLGTGTSYNEQFF. The CDR3 DNA reads as TGTGCCAGCAGCTTAGGGACAGGGACGAGCTACAATGAGCAGTTCTTC.

Only a few counts were recorded for this clonotype. The CDR3 reads CASSPQAGAQETQYF. The CDR3 nucleotides are TGTGCCAGCAGCCCACAAGCGGGAGCACAAGAGACCCAGTACTTC. The chain couples TRBV7-3 to TRBJ2-5, with 8 nucleotides matching TRBD2. The CDR3 has 15 residues. CDR1 is SGHTA, CDR2 FQGTGA, per germline. V shed 5 bases, J shed 2 bases, and the junction held 7 bases outside the gene matches.

The chain combines TRBV25-1 with TRBJ2-1, with TRBD1 identical over 8 bases. This CDR3 has 16 residues. Germline V CDR1 and CDR2: MGHDK, SYGVNS. With V trimmed by 2 bases and J by 5 bases, 8 bases remained unmatched. This chain's CDR3 is CASSEVGWTGHNEQFF. The CDR3 bases are TGTGCCAGCAGTGAAGTTGGTTGGACAGGGCACAATGAGCAGTTCTTC.

This clonotype occurred many times. The chain carries TRBV20-1 and TRBJ1-2, with D unclear. Germline values: CDR1 DFQATT, CDR2 SNEGSKA (reference sequence). The CDR3 is 11 amino acids. The V gene lost 6 bases and the J gene lost 7 bases, with 12 bases spanning the gap. CDR3 amino acids: CSATLSSGYTF. In nucleotides, the CDR3 is TGCAGTGCCACCCTATCTAGTGGCTACACCTTC.

The rearrangement joins TRBV19 to TRBJ1-2, with a tentative D call TRBD1 (6 bases). The germline V gene has CDR1 LNHDA and CDR2 SQIVND (reference sequence). The V gene lost 5 bases and the J gene lost 7 bases, with 17 bases spanning the gap. The CDR3 has 14 amino acids. The CDR3 here is CASSVSGATGGYTF. In DNA, the CDR3 is TGTGCCAGTAGTGTCTCAGGGGCGACGGGTGGCTACACCTTC.